The 31 T cell receptor beta chains listed next were all sequenced from one sample in a study of control samples from healthy donors and cancer patients. Method: immunoSEQ multiplex PCR; TCRdb's copy keeps in-frame clones and lacks some. The table includes 25,000 to 35,000 clones, roughly 89% detected once. The specimen was PBMCs. The receptors shown here come from a middle-aged woman with lung cancer.

This sequence joins TRBV29-1 and TRBJ2-7, with 9 nucleotides matching TRBD1. CDR3 size: 12 residues. V gave up 6 bases and J gave up 5 bases; unmatched junction bases: 5. Germline assignment: CDR1 SQVTM and CDR2 ANQGSEA. CDR3 residues: CSVDRGANEQYF. The CDR3 nucleotides read TGCAGCGTGGACAGGGGTGCAAACGAGCAGTACTTC.

This clone was observed once. The chain joins TRBV9 to TRBJ2-5, with D unresolved. Per germline, CDR1 SGDLS and CDR2 YYNGEE. The CDR3 contains 14 residues. Trimming left V 1 base short and J 5 bases short, with 12 bases between. The CDR3 coding sequence is TGTGCCAGCAGCGTAAAAAGGCCCCACGAGACCCAGTACTTC. Residues: CASSVKRPHETQYF.

The chain joins TRBV7-9 to TRBJ2-2; possibly TRBD2 for D (6 bases). V lost 3 bases and J 6 bases, leaving 14 bases between the germline ends. Germline CDR1 and CDR2: SEHNR and FQNEAQ (reference sequence). The CDR3 is 15 amino acids. CDR3 coding DNA: TGTGCCAGCAGCTTCGACCTGGGGGGTTCCGGGGAGCTGTTTTTT. Its protein is CASSFDLGGSGELFF. Supplemented by reference TRBV7-9 and TRBJ2-2, the full variable domain reads DTGVSQNPRHKITKRGQNVTFRCDPISEHNRLYWYRQTLGQGPEFLTYFQNEAQLEKSRLLSDRFSAERPKGSFSTLEIQRTEQGDSAMYLCASSFDLGGSGELFFGEGSRLTVL.

A single count supports this clone. This rearrangement joins TRBV18 to TRBJ2-1, with D unclear. Germline CDR1 KGHSH, CDR2 LQKENI. V dropped 2 bases and J dropped 0 bases, with 8 bases sitting between them. There are 15 residues in the CDR3. DNA for the CDR3: TGTGCCAGCTCACCAGAGGCTCTCTCCTACAATGAGCAGTTCTTC. It encodes CASSPEALSYNEQFF.

The chain joins TRBV29-1 to TRBJ2-7; TRBD1 matches 10 bases. With V trimmed by 3 bases and J by 2 bases, 4 bases remained unmatched. Germline loops: CDR1 SQVTM, CDR2 ANQGSEA. This CDR3 is 14 amino acids long. The CDR3 nucleotides read TGCAGCGTTGACGTGGGGACAGGGGCCTACGAGCAGTACTTC. It encodes CSVDVGTGAYEQYF.

The chain joins TRBV27 to TRBJ1-1; tentatively, D is TRBD1 (5 bases). Trimming took 5 bases from V and 6 from J, leaving 13 bases between them. Per the germline V gene, CDR1 is MNHEY and CDR2 is SMNVEV (reference sequence). The CDR3 extends over 13 amino acids. For the CDR3, the DNA is TGTGCCAGCAGTCGGGGCCTTTCGGCTGAAGCTTTCTTT. Its protein product is CASSRGLSAEAFF.

This clone is a singleton in its sample. This chain connects TRBV2 to TRBJ1-6; the match to TRBD1 covers 7 bases. The J segment lost 1 base and the V segment lost 10 bases, leaving 10 bases of the junction unmatched. Looked up from germline, CDR1 is SNHLY and CDR2 is FYNNEI. This CDR3 is 16 amino acids long. CDR3 nucleotides: TGTGCCACAACCCTGACAGGGCAATCCTATAATTCACCCCTCCACTTT. Its protein product is CATTLTGQSYNSPLHF.

This clone came up a few times. CDR3 in amino acids: CASSLTPTDTQYF. The CDR3 DNA reads TGTGCCAGCAGCCTCACCCCCACAGATACGCAGTATTTT. This sequence joins TRBV5-6 and TRBJ2-3; D remains ambiguous. CDR1 and CDR2 (germline): SGHDT, YYEEEE. Trimming removed 4 bases at V and 2 bases at J, with 8 bases between. This CDR3 spans 13 amino acids.

V and J are TRBV5-5 and TRBJ1-5; D uncertain. V was clipped by 0 bases and J by 9 bases, with 13 bases between them. CDR1 is SGHKS and CDR2 is YYEKEE in the germline V gene (reference sequence). The CDR3 is made up of 14 amino acids. The CDR3 is CASSLGQSGWPQHF. CDR3 DNA sequence: TGTGCCAGCAGCTTGGGTCAGTCTGGATGGCCCCAGCATTTT. The whole variable domain, filled in from reference TRBV5-5 and TRBJ1-5, reads DAGVTQSPTHLIKTRGQQVTLRCSPISGHKSVSWYQQVLGQGPQFIFQYYEKEERGRGNFPDRFSARQFPNYSSELNVNALLLGDSALYLCASSLGQSGWPQHFGDGTRLSIL.

The chain recombines TRBV2 with TRBJ2-4; 12 bases align to TRBD2. With 3 bases clipped from V and 8 bases from J, the junction kept 5 bases outside the gene matches. This CDR3 is 15 amino acids long. Germline CDR1 SNHLY, CDR2 FYNNEI. CDR3 DNA: TGTGCCAGCAGTGATCCTAGCGGGGGGGTTGACATTCAGTACTTC. Protein: CASSDPSGGVDIQYF.

The rearrangement uses TRBV14 and TRBJ2-7, with D hard to call. Germline V gene sequence: CDR1 SGHDN, CDR2 FVKESK. The CDR3 runs to 13 residues. Trimming left V 1 base short and J 5 bases short, with 9 bases between. CDR3 DNA: TGTGCCAGCAGCCAAGGACTCCCACACGAGCAGTACTTC. Translated, it gives CASSQGLPHEQYF.

The genes are TRBV5-1 and TRBJ1-1; no definite D call. This CDR3 spans 14 amino acids. CDR1 is SGHRS and CDR2 is YFSETQ in the germline V gene. V gave up 4 bases and J gave up 0 bases, with 10 bases separating them. The CDR3 reads CASSRDGLNTEAFF. CDR3 nucleotides: TGCGCCAGCAGCCGTGACGGGCTGAACACTGAAGCTTTCTTT.

The rearrangement joins TRBV7-9 to TRBJ1-1, with D possibly matching TRBD1 (5 bases). The ends were cut back, 3 bases at V and 1 base at J, with 12 bases in the middle. The CDR3 extends over 15 amino acids. Germline V lookup: CDR1 SEHNR, CDR2 FQNEAQ (reference sequence). The DNA for the CDR3 is TGTGCCAGCAGCTTTGTTTCAGGGACGAACACTGAAGCTTTCTTT. It codes for CASSFVSGTNTEAFF.

On this clone: At the DNA level, this CDR3 is encoded by other sequences in the same sample as well. The chain couples TRBV3-1 (or the pseudogene TRBV3-2) to TRBJ2-3; TRBD2 is a possible D gene (5 bases). This CDR3 region has 16 residues. The germline V gene encodes CDR1 LGHDT and CDR2 YNNKEL (reference sequence). V was pared by 1 base and J by 1 base, with 12 bases between. CDR3 nucleotides: TGTGCCAGCAGCCAAGGCCCTCGGGGAGGCACAGATACGCAGTATTTT. Protein: CASSQGPRGGTDTQYF.

The gene calls are TRBV18 and TRBJ2-3; unclear D gene. V was pared by 3 bases and J by 8 bases, with 12 bases between. The V gene's germline CDR1 is KGHSH and CDR2 LQKENI. CDR3 length equals 13 residues. The CDR3 here is CASSPSDRTTQYF. In DNA form, the CDR3 reads TGTGCCAGCTCACCTTCGGACCGGACTACGCAGTATTTT. Together with reference TRBV18 and TRBJ2-3, the CDR3 gives the full variable domain: NAGVMQNPRHLVRRRGQEARLRCSPMKGHSHVYWYRQLPEEGLKFMVYLQKENIIDESGMPKERFSAEFPKEGPSILRIQQVVRGDSAAYFCASSPSDRTTQYFGPGTRLTVL.

The genes are TRBV4-3 and TRBJ2-7, with D unclear. Germline V gene lookup returns CDR1 LGHNA and CDR2 YSLEER. The CDR3 covers 15 residues. The V and J ends lost 0 bases and 3 bases respectively, with 12 bases between them. The CDR3 reads CASSQEIYPNYEQYF. The CDR3 bases are TGCGCCAGCAGCCAAGAAATTTACCCTAACTACGAGCAGTACTTC.

The chain joins TRBV2 to TRBJ1-2, with D unresolved. Germline CDR1 SNHLY, CDR2 FYNNEI. Between the trimmed V and J ends, which lost 3 bases and 8 bases, there was a span of 19 bases. The CDR3 has 15 residues. The CDR3 sequence: CASSDRDHNVLGYTF. CDR3 DNA: TGTGCCAGCAGTGACCGGGATCATAACGTTTTGGGCTACACCTTC. Complete variable domain (other parts from reference TRBV2 and TRBJ1-2): EPEVTQTPSHQVTQMGQEVILRCVPISNHLYFYWYRQILGQKVEFLVSFYNNEISEKSEIFDDQFSVERPDGSNFTLKIRSTKLEDSAMYFCASSDRDHNVLGYTFGSGTRLTVV.

This chain uses TRBV14 with TRBJ2-3; 13 bases line up with TRBD2. Losses at the gene ends were 4 bases for V and 1 base for J; bases not matched to a gene: 8. The germline V gene encodes CDR1 SGHDN and CDR2 FVKESK. The CDR3 is 18 amino acids. CDR3 DNA sequence: TGTGCCAGCAGCCTGCAGACTAGCGGGGGGAGTGGCACAGATACGCAGTATTTT. It yields the protein CASSLQTSGGSGTDTQYF. The whole variable domain, remainder taken from reference TRBV14 and TRBJ2-3, is EAGVTQFPSHSVIEKGQTVTLRCDPISGHDNLYWYRRVMGKEIKFLLHFVKESKQDESGMPNNRFLAERTGGTYSTLKVQPAELEDSGVYFCASSLQTSGGSGTDTQYFGPGTRLTVL.

The chain has TRBV3-1 (or the pseudogene TRBV3-2) and TRBJ2-1; 8 positions agree with TRBD2. V lost 4 bases, J lost 10 bases, and 6 bases stayed unmatched. CDR1 and CDR2 (germline): LGHDT, YNNKEL (reference sequence). The CDR3 totals 13 residues. The CDR3 spells CASSPRTSGEQFF. The CDR3 nucleotides are TGTGCCAGCAGCCCAAGAACTAGCGGAGAGCAGTTCTTC.

This clone has only one observation. The chain couples TRBV30 to TRBJ2-3, with 12 bases lining up with TRBD2. CDR1 is GTSNPN and CDR2 is SVGIG in the germline V gene (reference sequence). The CDR3 totals 14 residues. V was pared by 5 bases and J by 6 bases, with 6 bases of the junction left unmatched. CDR3 residues: CAWALAGGWDTQYF. CDR3 coding DNA: TGTGCCTGGGCACTAGCGGGGGGATGGGATACGCAGTATTTT.

This rearrangement joins TRBV2 to TRBJ2-5; 8 bases are shared with TRBD1. CDR1 SNHLY and CDR2 FYNNEI come from the germline V gene. The CDR3 contains 14 residues. The junction had 6 bases not matched to a gene; V was cut back by 4 bases and J by 5 bases. The CDR3 region is CASSADRDGETQYF. DNA of the CDR3: TGTGCCAGCAGTGCGGACAGGGATGGGGAGACCCAGTACTTC. Full variable domain (remainder filled in from reference TRBV2 and TRBJ2-5): EPEVTQTPSHQVTQMGQEVILRCVPISNHLYFYWYRQILGQKVEFLVSFYNNEISEKSEIFDDQFSVERPDGSNFTLKIRSTKLEDSAMYFCASSADRDGETQYFGPGTRLLVL.

The chain combines TRBV6-2 or TRBV6-3 with TRBJ1-4; 8 bases line up with TRBD1. CDR1 is MNHEY and CDR2 is SVGEGT in the germline V gene. The CDR3 has 14 amino acids. J gave up 7 bases and V 6 bases, and 7 bases lay outside the gene matches. As DNA, the CDR3 is TGTGCCAGCAGCCTTCGGACAGGGAGTGAAAAACTGTTTTTT. It encodes CASSLRTGSEKLFF.

This chain uses TRBV5-1 with TRBJ1-2; 8 bases are shared with TRBD1. Germline lookup yields CDR1 SGHRS and CDR2 YFSETQ. CDR3 length equals 16 residues. The ends lost 1 base at V and 5 bases at J; junction bases unmatched: 10. CDR3 region: CASSLTHGQGGYGYTF. CDR3 coding DNA: TGCGCCAGCAGCTTGACCCACGGACAGGGAGGATATGGCTACACCTTC.

This sequence joins TRBV11-2 and TRBJ2-1; D is uncertain. The CDR3 is 15 amino acids. Germline loops: CDR1 SGHAT, CDR2 FQNNGV. V was trimmed by 0 bases and J by 9 bases, leaving 15 bases between them. The CDR3 nucleotides are TGTGCCAGCAGCTTAGATCGGGCACAAGTCGGTGAGCAGTTCTTC. Translation gives CASSLDRAQVGEQFF. The whole variable domain, remainder taken from reference TRBV11-2 and TRBJ2-1, is EAGVAQSPRYKIIEKRQSVAFWCNPISGHATLYWYQQILGQGPKLLIQFQNNGVVDDSQLPKDRFSAERLKGVDSTLKIQPAKLEDSAVYLCASSLDRAQVGEQFFGPGTRLTVL.

This sequence joins TRBV5-4 and TRBJ2-7; 9 nucleotides align to TRBD1. Germline V gene sequence: CDR1 SGHNT, CDR2 YYREEE (reference sequence). The CDR3 is 15 residues long. After removal of 6 bases from V and 7 bases from J, the junction contained 14 bases not matched to a gene. CDR3 nucleotide sequence: TGTGCCAGCACCTCCGGGACAGGGTCTCTACGTGAGCAGTACTTC. Translating it yields CASTSGTGSLREQYF.

The J gene is TRBJ2-7, the V gene TRBV3-1 (or the pseudogene TRBV3-2), with 10 bases matching TRBD1. This CDR3 has 14 amino acids. CDR1 LGHDT and CDR2 YNNKEL come from the germline V gene (reference sequence). With 5 bases clipped from V and 10 bases from J, the junction kept 11 bases outside the gene matches. CDR3 sequence (DNA): TGTGCCAGCAGCTTACCGGGACAGGGGTTCGGTCAGTACTTC. Translation: CASSLPGQGFGQYF.

The V gene is TRBV28, the J gene TRBJ2-3, with 10 bases lining up with TRBD2. The CDR3 length is 16 residues. With 4 bases clipped from V and 4 bases from J, the junction kept 8 bases outside the gene matches. CDR1 MDHEN and CDR2 SYDVKM come from the germline V gene. The CDR3 coding sequence is TGTGCCAGCAGTTACAAAGCGGGGGGGTTCTCAGATACGCAGTATTTT. It is translated as CASSYKAGGFSDTQYF.

The chain employs TRBV4-3 and TRBJ2-7; D ambiguous. Trimming took 1 base from V and 2 from J, leaving 9 bases between them. The CDR3 consists of 14 residues. Germline lookup yields CDR1 LGHNA and CDR2 YSLEER. The CDR3 DNA follows: TGCGCCAGCAGCCAAGTGCTCGGCCCCTACGAGCAGTACTTC. This encodes CASSQVLGPYEQYF.

The chain combines TRBV30 with TRBJ1-1; 7 nucleotides match TRBD1. The CDR3 has 12 residues. V shed 7 bases, J shed 3 bases, and the junction held 5 bases outside the gene matches. The V gene's germline CDR1 is GTSNPN and CDR2 SVGIG (reference sequence). CDR3 residues: CAYNRGYTEAFF. The CDR3 nucleotides read TGTGCCTATAACAGGGGATACACTGAAGCTTTCTTT.

The chain links TRBV7-8 to TRBJ1-5, with TRBD1 identical over 11 bases. Per germline, CDR1 SGHVS and CDR2 FQNEAQ. The CDR3 has 16 residues. J was trimmed by 7 bases and V by 5 bases; bases with no gene match: 10. CDR3 bases: TGTGCCAGCAGCCCGATGGACAGGGGGCAGAGACAGCCCCAGCATTTT. Translation gives CASSPMDRGQRQPQHF.

The genes are TRBV28 and TRBJ2-7; 7 bases agree with TRBD1. The CDR3 extends over 15 amino acids. Germline assignment: CDR1 MDHEN and CDR2 SYDVKM. After removal of 5 bases from V and 3 bases from J, the junction contained 10 bases not matched to a gene. In DNA form, the CDR3 reads TGTGCCAGCAGTGCACCCGGGACAGCTGTCTACGAGCAGTACTTC. This gives the protein CASSAPGTAVYEQYF.